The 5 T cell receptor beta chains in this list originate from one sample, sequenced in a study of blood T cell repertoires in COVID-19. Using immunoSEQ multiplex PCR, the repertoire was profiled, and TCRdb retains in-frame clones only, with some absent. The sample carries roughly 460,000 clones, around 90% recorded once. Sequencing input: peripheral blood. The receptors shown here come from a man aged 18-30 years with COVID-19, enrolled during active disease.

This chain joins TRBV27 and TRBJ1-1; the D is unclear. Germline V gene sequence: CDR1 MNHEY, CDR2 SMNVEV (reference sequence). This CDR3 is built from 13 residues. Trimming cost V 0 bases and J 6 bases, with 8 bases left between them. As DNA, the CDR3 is TGTGCCAGCAGTTTATCGGGCAACCCTGAAGCTTTCTTT. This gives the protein CASSLSGNPEAFF.

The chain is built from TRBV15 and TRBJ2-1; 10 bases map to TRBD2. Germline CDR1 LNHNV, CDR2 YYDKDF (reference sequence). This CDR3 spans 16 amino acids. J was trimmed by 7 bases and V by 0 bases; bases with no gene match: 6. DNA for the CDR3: TGTGCCACCAGCAGAGATCTAGCGGGAGTGTTAAATGAGCAGTTCTTC. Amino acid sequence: CATSRDLAGVLNEQFF.

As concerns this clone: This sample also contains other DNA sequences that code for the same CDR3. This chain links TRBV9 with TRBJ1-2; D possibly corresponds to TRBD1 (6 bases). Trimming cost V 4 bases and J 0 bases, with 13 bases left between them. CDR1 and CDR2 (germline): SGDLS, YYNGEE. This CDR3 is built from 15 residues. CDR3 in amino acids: CASSPWDNSNYGYTF. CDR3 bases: TGTGCCAGCAGCCCTTGGGACAACTCTAACTATGGCTACACCTTC.

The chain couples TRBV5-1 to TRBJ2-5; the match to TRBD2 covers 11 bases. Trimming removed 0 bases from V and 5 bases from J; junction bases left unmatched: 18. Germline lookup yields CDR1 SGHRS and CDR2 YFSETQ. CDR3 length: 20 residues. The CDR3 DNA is TGCGCCAGCAGCTTGGCGCTGGACGGGATAGCGGGGGGGCCACGGGAGACCCAGTACTTC. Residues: CASSLALDGIAGGPRETQYF. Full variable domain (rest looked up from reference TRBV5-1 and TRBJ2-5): KAGVTQTPRYLIKTRGQQVTLSCSPISGHRSVSWYQQTPGQGLQFLFEYFSETQRNKGNFPGRFSGRQFSNSRSEMNVSTLELGDSALYLCASSLALDGIAGGPRETQYFGPGTRLLVL.

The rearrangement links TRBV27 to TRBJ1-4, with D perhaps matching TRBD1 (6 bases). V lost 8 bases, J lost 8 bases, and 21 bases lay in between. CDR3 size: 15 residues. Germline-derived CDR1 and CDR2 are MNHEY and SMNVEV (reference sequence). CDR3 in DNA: TGTGCCAGCCGTTCCGGACGGGGGGCTACGGAAAAACTGTTTTTT. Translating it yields CASRSGRGATEKLFF.